What follows describes a single TCR beta chain. Its target is not known. CDR1 SGHTA and CDR2 FQGNSA come from the germline V gene. V was shortened by 5 bases and J by 6 bases, with 14 bases between the two germline ends. This CDR3 region has 15 residues. The data were obtained in a study of cytomegalovirus exposure and HLA in healthy donors. Vbeta (60) and Jbeta (13) primers were used in the PCR. The data were produced by immunoSEQ multiplex PCR, yet TCRdb's version contains in-frame clones alone and is incomplete. This table holds tens of thousands of clones, roughly two thirds found once. Regarding the study as a whole: Donors belonging to an Asian-associated ancestry cluster reportedly showed fewer N-insertions in productive TCRs than the approximately 640-donor mean, according to what a later analysis found.

The TCR comes from a man between 40 and 49 years old in good health and CMV-seropositive. Source material: PBMCs. The chain combines TRBV7-2 with TRBJ1-6; D remains unclear. The CDR3 DNA is TGTGCCAGCAGCCACGGGAGGCGGATTAATTCACCCCTCCACTTT. Protein product: CASSHGRRINSPLHF.